This T cell receptor (beta chain) was identified in a study of beta chain features in type 1 diabetes. Overall study results and limits: Type 1 diabetes patients had moderately but significantly shorter TCRB CDR3s in all four CD4+ subsets. Within patients, naive, central memory and Treg TCRB repertoires seemed more similar than within healthy donors.

The entirety of the isolated RNA underwent reverse transcription, so expressed TCRB transcripts were sequenced. An average of about 3.57 million reads was obtained for naive, central memory and regulatory T cell samples. The assay was immunoSEQ multiplex PCR, and TCRdb's table has in-frame clones only and misses some. The data contain roughly 140,000 clones, 9% to 12% of them singletons. Via CD45RO/CCR7/CD25/CD127/CD95/CD27, cells of the CD4+ naive, central memory, regulatory and stem cell-like memory subsets were sorted. The CDR3 length is 14 residues. V lost 4 bases, J lost 1 base, and 11 bases lay in between. Germline V CDR1 and CDR2: SGHNT, YYREEE (reference sequence). This clone came up a few times. As yet, its antigen is unknown.

Sequencing input: central memory CD4+ T cells from blood. V and J are TRBV5-4 and TRBJ1-1; D may be TRBD1 (5 bases). This clonotype was obtained from a man under 40 with type 1 diabetes. DNA for the CDR3: TGTGCCAGCAGCCGACAGACACCGAACACTGAAGCTTTCTTT. It is translated as CASSRQTPNTEAFF.